This T cell receptor (beta chain) is drawn from a study of control samples from healthy donors and cancer patients (dated by TCRdb to 2020 to 2022). Taken from the germline V gene, the CDR1 and CDR2 loops are SNHLY and FYNNEI. From cysteine to phenylalanine, the CDR3 is 15 amino acids long. Kept here is only the CDR3 DNA, which spans 45 bases and is read in frame from base 1. V is pared back by 5 bases and J by 5 bases, with 15 bases lying between the germline termini. The method behind the library was the immunoSEQ multiplex PCR assay. As stored in TCRdb, this immuneACCESS dataset retains in-frame rearrangements with V and J assigned. A fraction of the clones does not appear; measured against another copy, unresolved V genes explain less than half of the discrepancy, and the remainder lacks a known reason. Present in this sample are roughly 100,000 clones, 80% to 90% of which were seen just once. About 18% of the sample comes from the top ten.

As regards this clone: Its antigen target is currently unknown. No per-base quality is available; no much larger clone lies one base away.

The receptor's source is a man in his fifties or sixties with lung cancer. Sequenced sample: PBMCs. The V and J genes are TRBV2 and TRBJ1-4, with no reliable assignment of the D segment. The base sequence is TGTGCCAGCAGTCCCCAAGTGGGCTCGAATGAAAAACTGTTTTTT. Its protein product is CASSPQVGSNEKLFF.